The T cell receptor (beta chain) described here comes from a study of vaccination effects on CD4 cells after COVID-19. To note about this clone: As yet, its antigen is unknown.

Culture proceeded for more than 8 days, and CD4+ T cells were then isolated. Measured with immunoSEQ multiplex PCR; TCRdb has only the in-frame clones, and not every one. The table lists some 40,000 clones, around 79% of them singletons. V was clipped by 0 bases and J by 1 base; unmatched bases: 3. Germline loops: CDR1 MNHEY, CDR2 SMNVEV (reference sequence). This CDR3 contains 15 residues. V usage is TRBV27 and J usage is TRBJ2-7; 7 bases are a match to TRBD1. This specimen was CD4+ T cells from PBMCs cultured without peptide, taken before COVID-19 vaccination. The TCR originated in a human donor who received a COVID-19 vaccine. The CDR3 bases are TGTGCCAGCAGTTTATCGCTGGACAGGTCCTACGAGCAGTACTTC. Encoded protein: CASSLSLDRSYEQYF.